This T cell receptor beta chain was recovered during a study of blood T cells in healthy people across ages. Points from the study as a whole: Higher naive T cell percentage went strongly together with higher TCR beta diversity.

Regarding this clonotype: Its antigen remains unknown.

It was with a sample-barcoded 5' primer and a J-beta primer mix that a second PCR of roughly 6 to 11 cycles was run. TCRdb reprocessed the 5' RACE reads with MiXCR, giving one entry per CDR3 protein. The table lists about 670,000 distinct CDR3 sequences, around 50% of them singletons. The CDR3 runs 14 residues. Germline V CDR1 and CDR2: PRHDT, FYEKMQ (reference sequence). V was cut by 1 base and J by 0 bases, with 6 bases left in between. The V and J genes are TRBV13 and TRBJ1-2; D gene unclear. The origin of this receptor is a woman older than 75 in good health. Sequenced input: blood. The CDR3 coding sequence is TGTGCCAGCAGCTTAGCCTGGGCTAACTATGGCTACACCTTC. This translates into CASSLAWANYGYTF.